The T cell receptor beta chain under discussion was sequenced for a study of T cell repertoires in cytomegalovirus infection. The CDR3 contains 18 residues. Germline V gives CDR1 LNHDA, CDR2 SQIVND (reference sequence). V was cut by 10 bases and J by 0 bases, with 26 bases left in between. From the reads, TCRdb called clonotypes with MiXCR, one entry per CDR3 protein. The sample has around 270,000 distinct CDR3 sequences, around 9% seen once. This clonotype was sampled from a human donor in good health (CMV status not recorded). Some clones in this sample may be carry-over from other donors' samples. The chain links TRBV19 to TRBJ2-3; D unresolved. The material sequenced was PBMCs. CDR3 in DNA: TGTGCCACCTCCCTGGGATGGTACCAACCTTCAAGCACAGATACGCAGTATTTT. This translates into CATSLGWYQPSSTDTQYF. Supplemented by reference TRBV19 and TRBJ2-3, the full variable domain reads DGGITQSPKYLFRKEGQNVTLSCEQNLNHDAMYWYRQDPGQGLRLIYYSQIVNDFQKGDIAEGYSVSREKKESFPLTVTSAQKNPTAFYLCATSLGWYQPSSTDTQYFGPGTRLTVL.